What follows is one TCR beta chain and its context. This specimen comes from a study of blood T cell repertoires in COVID-19. Trimming cost V 5 bases and J 5 bases, with 14 bases left between them. This CDR3 comprises 15 residues. Per the germline V gene, CDR1 is SGDLS and CDR2 is YYNGEE. Sequencing was performed with immunoSEQ multiplex PCR; in TCRdb, only in-frame clones are kept and a portion is missing. The table includes some 40,000 clones, roughly 70% detected once. This TCR derives from a man older than 75 with acute or convalescent COVID-19. The rearrangement uses TRBV9 and TRBJ1-6, with D perhaps TRBD1 (5 bases). Sequenced input: peripheral blood. This chain's CDR3 is CASRNQGSDNSPLHF. In nucleotides, the CDR3 is TGTGCCAGCAGGAACCAGGGTTCGGATAATTCACCCCTCCACTTT. The full variable domain, in which reference TRBV9 and TRBJ1-6 provide the parts outside the CDR3, is DSGVTQTPKHLITATGQRVTLRCSPRSGDLSVYWYQQSLDQGLQFLIQYYNGEERAKGNILERFSAQQFPDLHSELNLSSLELGDSALYFCASRNQGSDNSPLHFGNGTRLTVT.